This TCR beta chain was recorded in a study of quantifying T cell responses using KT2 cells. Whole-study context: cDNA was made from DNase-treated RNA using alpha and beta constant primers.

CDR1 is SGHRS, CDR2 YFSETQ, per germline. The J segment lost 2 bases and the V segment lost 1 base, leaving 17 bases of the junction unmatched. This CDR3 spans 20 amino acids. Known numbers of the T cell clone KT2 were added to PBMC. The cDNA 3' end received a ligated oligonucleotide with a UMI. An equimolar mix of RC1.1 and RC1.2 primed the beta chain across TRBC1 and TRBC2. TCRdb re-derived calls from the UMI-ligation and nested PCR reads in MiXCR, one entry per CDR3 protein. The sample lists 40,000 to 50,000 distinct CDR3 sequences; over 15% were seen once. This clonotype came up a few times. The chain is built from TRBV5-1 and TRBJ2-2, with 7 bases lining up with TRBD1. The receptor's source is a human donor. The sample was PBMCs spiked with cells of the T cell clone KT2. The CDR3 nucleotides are TGCGCCAGCAGCTTGCCGGGTCGACAGGGAGCGGTCTCCAACACCGGGGAGCTGTTTTTT. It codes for CASSLPGRQGAVSNTGELFF. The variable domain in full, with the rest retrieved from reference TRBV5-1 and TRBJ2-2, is KAGVTQTPRYLIKTRGQQVTLSCSPISGHRSVSWYQQTPGQGLQFLFEYFSETQRNKGNFPGRFSGRQFSNSRSEMNVSTLELGDSALYLCASSLPGRQGAVSNTGELFFGEGSRLTVL.